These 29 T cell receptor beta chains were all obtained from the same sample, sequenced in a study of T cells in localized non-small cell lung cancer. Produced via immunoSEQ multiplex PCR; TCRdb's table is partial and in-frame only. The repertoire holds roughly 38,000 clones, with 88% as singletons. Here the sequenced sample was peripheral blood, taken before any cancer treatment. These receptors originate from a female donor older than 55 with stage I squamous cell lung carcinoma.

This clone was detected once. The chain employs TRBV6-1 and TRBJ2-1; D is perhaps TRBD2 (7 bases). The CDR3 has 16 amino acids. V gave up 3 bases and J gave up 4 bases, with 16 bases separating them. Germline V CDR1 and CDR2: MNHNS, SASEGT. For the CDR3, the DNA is TGTGCCAGCAGTGAGAGGGGAGGGACACTTTACAATGAGCAGTTCTTC. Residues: CASSERGGTLYNEQFF.

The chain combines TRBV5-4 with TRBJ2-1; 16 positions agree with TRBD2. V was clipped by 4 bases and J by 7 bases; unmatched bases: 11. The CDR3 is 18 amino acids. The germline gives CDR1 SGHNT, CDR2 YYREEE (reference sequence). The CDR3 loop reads CASSRPGTSGRAQNEQFF. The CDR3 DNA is TGTGCCAGCAGCCGTCCCGGGACTAGCGGGAGGGCCCAAAATGAGCAGTTCTTC. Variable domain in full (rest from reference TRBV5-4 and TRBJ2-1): ETGVTQSPTHLIKTRGQQVTLRCSSQSGHNTVSWYQQALGQGPQFIFQYYREEENGRGNFPPRFSGLQFPNYSSELNVNALELDDSALYLCASSRPGTSGRAQNEQFFGPGTRLTVL.

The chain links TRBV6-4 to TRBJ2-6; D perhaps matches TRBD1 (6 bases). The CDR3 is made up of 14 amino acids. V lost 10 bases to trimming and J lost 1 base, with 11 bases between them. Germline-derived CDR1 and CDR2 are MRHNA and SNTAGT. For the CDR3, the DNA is TGTGCCACCCGGACAGATTCTGGGGCCAACGTCCTGACTTTC. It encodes CATRTDSGANVLTF.

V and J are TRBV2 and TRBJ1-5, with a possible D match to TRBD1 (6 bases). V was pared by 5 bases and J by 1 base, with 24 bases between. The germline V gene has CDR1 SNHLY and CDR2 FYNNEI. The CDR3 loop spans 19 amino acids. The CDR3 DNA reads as TGTGCCAGCAGTCCCCCACAGGGAGGTGGTCTTTTGAGCAATCAGCCCCAGCATTTT. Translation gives CASSPPQGGGLLSNQPQHF. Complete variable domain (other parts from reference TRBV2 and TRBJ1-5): EPEVTQTPSHQVTQMGQEVILRCVPISNHLYFYWYRQILGQKVEFLVSFYNNEISEKSEIFDDQFSVERPDGSNFTLKIRSTKLEDSAMYFCASSPPQGGGLLSNQPQHFGDGTRLSIL.

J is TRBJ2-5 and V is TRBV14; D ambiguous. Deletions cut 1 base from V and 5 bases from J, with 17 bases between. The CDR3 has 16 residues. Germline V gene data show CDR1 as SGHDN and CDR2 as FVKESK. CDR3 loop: CASSQGLVGPKETQYF. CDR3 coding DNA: TGTGCCAGCAGCCAAGGACTCGTAGGGCCCAAGGAGACCCAGTACTTC.

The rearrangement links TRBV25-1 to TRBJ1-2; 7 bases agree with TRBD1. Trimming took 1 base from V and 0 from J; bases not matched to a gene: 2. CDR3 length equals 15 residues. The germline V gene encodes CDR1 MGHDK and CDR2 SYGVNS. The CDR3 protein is CASSEFGQANYGYTF. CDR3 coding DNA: TGTGCCAGCAGTGAATTCGGACAGGCTAACTATGGCTACACCTTC.

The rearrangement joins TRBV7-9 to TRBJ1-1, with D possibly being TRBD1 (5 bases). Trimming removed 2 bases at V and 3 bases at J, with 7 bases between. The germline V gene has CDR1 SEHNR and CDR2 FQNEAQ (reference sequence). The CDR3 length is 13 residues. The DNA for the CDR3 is TGTGCCAGCAGCTTACAGGGAGACACTGAAGCTTTCTTT. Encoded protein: CASSLQGDTEAFF.

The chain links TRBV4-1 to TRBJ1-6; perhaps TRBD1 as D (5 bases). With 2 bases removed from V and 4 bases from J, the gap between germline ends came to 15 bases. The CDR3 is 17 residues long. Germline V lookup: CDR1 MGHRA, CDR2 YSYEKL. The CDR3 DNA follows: TGCGCCAGCAGCCAATCCCTCGGGGCGGCTTATAATTCACCCCTCCACTTT. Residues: CASSQSLGAAYNSPLHF.

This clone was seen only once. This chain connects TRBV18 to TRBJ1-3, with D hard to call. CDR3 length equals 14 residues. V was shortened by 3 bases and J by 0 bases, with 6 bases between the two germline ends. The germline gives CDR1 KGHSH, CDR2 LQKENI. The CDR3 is CASSPGGSGNTIYF. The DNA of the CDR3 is TGTGCCAGCTCACCCGGCGGCTCTGGAAACACCATATATTTT.

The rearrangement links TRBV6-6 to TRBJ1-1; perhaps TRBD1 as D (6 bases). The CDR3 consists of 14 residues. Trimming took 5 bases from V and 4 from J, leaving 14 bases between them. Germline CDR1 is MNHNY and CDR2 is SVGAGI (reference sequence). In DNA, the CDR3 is TGTGCCAGCAGTACAAAGAGGGGGGGCACTGAAGCTTTCTTT. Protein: CASSTKRGGTEAFF.

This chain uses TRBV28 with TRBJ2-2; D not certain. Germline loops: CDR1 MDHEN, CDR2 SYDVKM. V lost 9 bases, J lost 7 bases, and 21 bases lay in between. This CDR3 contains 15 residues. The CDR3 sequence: CASSGHSSIGGELFF. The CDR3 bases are TGTGCCAGTTCAGGCCATAGCTCTATAGGCGGGGAGCTGTTTTTT.

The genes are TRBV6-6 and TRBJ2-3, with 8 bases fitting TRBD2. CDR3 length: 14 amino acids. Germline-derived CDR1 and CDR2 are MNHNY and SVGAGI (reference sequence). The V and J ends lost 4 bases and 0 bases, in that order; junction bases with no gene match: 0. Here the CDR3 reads CASSSSGSTDTQYF. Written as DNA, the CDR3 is TGTGCCAGCAGTTCTAGCGGGAGCACAGATACGCAGTATTTT.

The CDR3, as DNA: TGTGCCAGCAGCTTAATAGCGGGAGTAGCGAATGAGCAGTTCTTC. This codes for CASSLIAGVANEQFF. The J gene is TRBJ2-1, the V gene TRBV7-9; TRBD2 aligns across 9 bases. Germline V gene data show CDR1 as SEHNR and CDR2 as FQNEAQ (reference sequence). The CDR3 consists of 15 residues. V was clipped by 2 bases and J by 7 bases; unmatched bases: 6.

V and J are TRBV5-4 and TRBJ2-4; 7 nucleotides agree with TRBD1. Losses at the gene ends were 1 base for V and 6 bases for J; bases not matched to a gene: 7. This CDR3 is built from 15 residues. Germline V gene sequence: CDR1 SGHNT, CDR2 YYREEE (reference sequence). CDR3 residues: CASSLTSRGRNIQYF. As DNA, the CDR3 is TGTGCCAGCAGCTTGACGAGCAGGGGGAGAAACATTCAGTACTTC.

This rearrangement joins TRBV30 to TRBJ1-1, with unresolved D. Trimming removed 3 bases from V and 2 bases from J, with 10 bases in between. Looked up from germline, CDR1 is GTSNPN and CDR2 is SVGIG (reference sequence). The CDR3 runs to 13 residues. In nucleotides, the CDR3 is TGTGCCTGGAGCCCCTTCACAAACACTGAAGCTTTCTTT. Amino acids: CAWSPFTNTEAFF.

This CDR3 reads CASSRDRVETGELFF. The CDR3 DNA follows: TGTGCCAGCAGCCGGGACAGGGTGGAGACCGGGGAGCTGTTTTTT. The J gene is TRBJ2-2, the V gene TRBV9, with 9 bases lining up with TRBD1. This CDR3 has 15 residues. The V and J ends lost 4 bases and 5 bases, in that order; junction bases with no gene match: 6. Germline values: CDR1 SGDLS, CDR2 YYNGEE.

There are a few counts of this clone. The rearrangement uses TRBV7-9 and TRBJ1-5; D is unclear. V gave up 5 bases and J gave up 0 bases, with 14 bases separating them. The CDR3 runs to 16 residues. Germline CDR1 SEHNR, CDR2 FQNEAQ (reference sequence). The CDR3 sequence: CASSPTAANSNQPQHF. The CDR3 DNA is TGTGCCAGCAGCCCTACGGCAGCAAATAGCAATCAGCCCCAGCATTTT.

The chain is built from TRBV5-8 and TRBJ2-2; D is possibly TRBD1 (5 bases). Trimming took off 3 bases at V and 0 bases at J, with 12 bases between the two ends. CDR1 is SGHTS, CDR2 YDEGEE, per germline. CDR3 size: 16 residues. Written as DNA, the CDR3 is TGTGCCAGCAGCTCAGGGATTGGCGCGAACACCGGGGAGCTGTTTTTT. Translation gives CASSSGIGANTGELFF. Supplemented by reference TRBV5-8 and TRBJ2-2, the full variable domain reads EAGVTQSPTHLIKTRGQQATLRCSPISGHTSVYWYQQALGLGLQFLLWYDEGEERNRGNFPPRFSGRQFPNYSSELNVNALELEDSALYLCASSSGIGANTGELFFGEGSRLTVL.

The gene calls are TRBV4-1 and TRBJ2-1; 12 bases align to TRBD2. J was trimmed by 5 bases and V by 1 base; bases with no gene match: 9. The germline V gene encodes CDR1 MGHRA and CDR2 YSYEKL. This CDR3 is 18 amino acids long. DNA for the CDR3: TGCGCCAGCAGCCAAGTGGATCTCGGACTAGCGGGAAACAATGAGCAGTTCTTC. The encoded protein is CASSQVDLGLAGNNEQFF.

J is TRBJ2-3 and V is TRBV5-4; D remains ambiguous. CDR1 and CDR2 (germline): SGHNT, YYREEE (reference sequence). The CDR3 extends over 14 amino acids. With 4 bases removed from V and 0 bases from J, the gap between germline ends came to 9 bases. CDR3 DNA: TGTGCCAGCAGCCCTTGGGTGAGCACAGATACGCAGTATTTT. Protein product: CASSPWVSTDTQYF.

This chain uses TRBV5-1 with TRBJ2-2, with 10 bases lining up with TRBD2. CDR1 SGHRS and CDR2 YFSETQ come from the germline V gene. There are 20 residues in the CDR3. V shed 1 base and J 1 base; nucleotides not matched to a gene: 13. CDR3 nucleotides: TGCGCCAGCAGCTTGTCGCTAGCGGGAGTATCTGGGATGAACACCGGGGAGCTGTTTTTT. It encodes CASSLSLAGVSGMNTGELFF. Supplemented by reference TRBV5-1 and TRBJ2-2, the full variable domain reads KAGVTQTPRYLIKTRGQQVTLSCSPISGHRSVSWYQQTPGQGLQFLFEYFSETQRNKGNFPGRFSGRQFSNSRSEMNVSTLELGDSALYLCASSLSLAGVSGMNTGELFFGEGSRLTVL.

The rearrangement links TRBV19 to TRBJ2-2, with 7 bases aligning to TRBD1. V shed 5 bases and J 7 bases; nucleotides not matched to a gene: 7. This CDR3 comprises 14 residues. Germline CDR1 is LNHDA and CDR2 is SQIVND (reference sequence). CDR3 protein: CASSPTGLGGELFF. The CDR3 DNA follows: TGTGCCAGTAGTCCGACAGGGTTGGGCGGGGAGCTGTTTTTT.

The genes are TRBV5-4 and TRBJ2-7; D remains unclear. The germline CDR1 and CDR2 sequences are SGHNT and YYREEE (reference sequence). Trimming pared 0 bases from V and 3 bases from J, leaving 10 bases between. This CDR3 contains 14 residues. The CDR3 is CASSLGLKNYEQYF. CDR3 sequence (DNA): TGTGCCAGCAGCTTGGGGCTAAAAAACTACGAGCAGTACTTC.

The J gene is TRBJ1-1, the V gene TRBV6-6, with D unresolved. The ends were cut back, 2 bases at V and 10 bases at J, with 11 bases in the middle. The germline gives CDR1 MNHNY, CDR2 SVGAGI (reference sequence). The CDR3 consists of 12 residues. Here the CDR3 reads CASSYDAAGAFF. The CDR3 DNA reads TGTGCCAGCAGTTACGACGCGGCAGGAGCTTTCTTT.

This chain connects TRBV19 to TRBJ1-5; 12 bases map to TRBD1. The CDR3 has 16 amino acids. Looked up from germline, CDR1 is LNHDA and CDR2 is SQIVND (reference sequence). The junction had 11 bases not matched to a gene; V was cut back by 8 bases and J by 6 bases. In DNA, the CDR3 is TGTGCCAGTCTCGAATGGGGACAGGGGGCGAGTCAGCCCCAGCATTTT. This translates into CASLEWGQGASQPQHF.

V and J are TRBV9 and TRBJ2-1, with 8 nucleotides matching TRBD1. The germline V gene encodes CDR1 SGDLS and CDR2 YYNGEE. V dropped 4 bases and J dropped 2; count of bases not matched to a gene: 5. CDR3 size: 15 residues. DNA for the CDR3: TGTGCCAGCAGCAAGACAGGGGACCCCTACAATGAGCAGTTCTTC. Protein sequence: CASSKTGDPYNEQFF.

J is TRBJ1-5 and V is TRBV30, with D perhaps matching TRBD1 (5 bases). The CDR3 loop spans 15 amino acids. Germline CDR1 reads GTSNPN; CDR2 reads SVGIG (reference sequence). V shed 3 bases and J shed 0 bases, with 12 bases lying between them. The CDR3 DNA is TGTGCCTGGAGCGCCCGGGGGTTTAGCAATCAGCCCCAGCATTTT. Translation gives CAWSARGFSNQPQHF.

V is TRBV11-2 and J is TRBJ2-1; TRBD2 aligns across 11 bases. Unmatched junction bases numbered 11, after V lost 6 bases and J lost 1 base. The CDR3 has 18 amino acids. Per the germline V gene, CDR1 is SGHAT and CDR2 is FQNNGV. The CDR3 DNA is TGTGCCAGCAGACTAGCGGGAGAGAAACGGTCGTCCTACAATGAGCAGTTCTTC. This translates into CASRLAGEKRSSYNEQFF. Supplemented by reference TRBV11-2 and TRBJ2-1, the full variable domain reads EAGVAQSPRYKIIEKRQSVAFWCNPISGHATLYWYQQILGQGPKLLIQFQNNGVVDDSQLPKDRFSAERLKGVDSTLKIQPAKLEDSAVYLCASRLAGEKRSSYNEQFFGPGTRLTVL.

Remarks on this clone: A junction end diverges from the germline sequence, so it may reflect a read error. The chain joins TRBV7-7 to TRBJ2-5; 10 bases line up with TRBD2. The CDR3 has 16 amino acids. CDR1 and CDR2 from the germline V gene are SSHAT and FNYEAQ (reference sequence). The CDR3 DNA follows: TGTGCTAGCAGCCCCGGACTAGCGGCGTACCAAGAGACCCAGTACTTC. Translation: CASSPGLAAYQETQYF.